This passage covers 17 T cell receptor beta chains from one sample sequenced in a study of T cell responses to AZD1222 COVID-19 vaccine. The protocol was immunoSEQ multiplex PCR, while the TCRdb copy is restricted to in-frame clones and leaves out a portion. This sample has roughly 91,000 clones, with nearly 90% found just once. This specimen was peripheral blood, taken on day 0 of AZD1222 vaccination. These receptors came from an adult in good health.

This rearrangement joins TRBV10-3 to TRBJ1-6, with D hard to call. The CDR3 consists of 14 residues. Germline V gene sequence: CDR1 ENHRY, CDR2 SYGVKD. V lost 4 bases and J lost 10, with 14 bases in between. In DNA, the CDR3 is TGTGCCATCAGTGGCGATAACGGCCGATCACCCCTCCACTTT. Translation gives CAISGDNGRSPLHF.

V is TRBV3-1 (or the pseudogene TRBV3-2) and J is TRBJ2-3; 11 nucleotides align to TRBD2. The germline gives CDR1 LGHDT, CDR2 YNNKEL (reference sequence). V dropped 4 bases and J dropped 5; count of bases not matched to a gene: 11. The CDR3 sequence is 17 residues long. The CDR3 nucleotides are TGTGCCAGCAGCCTCGGCACTAGCGGGAGATTTGGAGATACGCAGTATTTT. Amino acid sequence: CASSLGTSGRFGDTQYF.

The chain couples TRBV29-1 to TRBJ1-1; 7 nucleotides match TRBD1. CDR1 is SQVTM and CDR2 is ANQGSEA in the germline V gene. This CDR3 has 11 amino acids. The junction had 4 bases not matched to a gene; V was cut back by 7 bases and J by 5 bases. CDR3 nucleotides: TGCAGCGCCCAGGGGGTTACTGAAGCTTTCTTT. Amino acids: CSAQGVTEAFF.

This clone was observed a single time. The chain carries TRBV6-2 or TRBV6-3 and TRBJ2-1; 10 nucleotides match TRBD2. The CDR3 covers 16 residues. CDR1 and CDR2 from the germline V gene are MNHEY and SVGEGT. V was pared by 4 bases and J by 4 bases, with 7 bases of the junction left unmatched. DNA of the CDR3: TGTGCCAGCAGTTCCCCAAGCGGGGGGGGTTACAATGAGCAGTTCTTC. It encodes CASSSPSGGGYNEQFF.

This rearrangement joins TRBV7-2 to TRBJ1-5, with D possibly being TRBD1 (5 bases). Trimming took off 4 bases at V and 9 bases at J, with 10 bases between the two ends. CDR1 is SGHTA, CDR2 FQGNSA, per germline. This CDR3 spans 12 amino acids. CDR3 bases: TGTGCCAGCAGCTCCAGTGGGGGGCCCCAGCATTTT. This translates into CASSSSGGPQHF.

On this clone itself: A junction end diverges from the germline sequence, so it may reflect a read error. The chain recombines TRBV5-1 with TRBJ1-1, with D tentatively TRBD1 (6 bases). This CDR3 spans 14 amino acids. Per germline, CDR1 SGHRS and CDR2 YFSETQ. CDR3 DNA: TGTGCCAGCAGCGCGACAGGTCTGAACACTGAAGCTTTCTTT. This encodes CASSATGLNTEAFF.

The chain links TRBV7-2 to TRBJ1-1; unclear D gene. Trimming took 3 bases from V and 0 from J, leaving 8 bases between them. Germline V gene sequence: CDR1 SGHTA, CDR2 FQGNSA. The CDR3 spans 14 residues. The CDR3 protein is CASSFELLNTEAFF. CDR3 nucleotides: TGTGCCAGCAGCTTTGAACTTTTGAACACTGAAGCTTTCTTT.

The rearrangement uses TRBV6-1 and TRBJ1-3; D remains unclear. CDR1 and CDR2 from the germline V gene are MNHNS and SASEGT. The V end lost 0 bases, the J end lost 4 bases, and 7 bases lay between the germline ends. The CDR3 covers 14 residues. CDR3 residues: CASSEASGGNTIYF. Written as DNA, the CDR3 is TGTGCCAGCAGTGAAGCGAGTGGCGGAAACACCATATATTTT.

This clone has a single count. CDR3 protein: CAISDRSQAGRYGYTF. CDR3 bases: TGTGCCATCAGTGATAGGAGCCAGGCCGGACGCTATGGCTACACCTTC. The chain joins TRBV10-3 to TRBJ1-2; D remains ambiguous. CDR3 length: 16 amino acids. The germline V and J ends were trimmed by 3 bases and 4 bases, with 18 bases remaining between them. Germline V gene sequence: CDR1 ENHRY, CDR2 SYGVKD.

The chain employs TRBV9 and TRBJ2-2; 8 nucleotides agree with TRBD2. Germline V CDR1 and CDR2: SGDLS, YYNGEE. V was clipped by 3 bases and J by 7 bases; unmatched bases: 5. This CDR3 contains 14 residues. CDR3 loop: CASSGRTSRGELFF. As DNA, the CDR3 is TGTGCCAGCAGCGGTCGGACTAGCCGCGGGGAGCTGTTTTTT.

This rearrangement joins TRBV7-9 to TRBJ1-2; 9 bases are a match to TRBD1. Germline CDR1 is SEHNR and CDR2 is FQNEAQ (reference sequence). With V trimmed by 0 bases and J by 5 bases, 7 bases remained unmatched. The CDR3 has 16 residues. CDR3 sequence: CASSLAGQGTRYGYTF. The CDR3 DNA is TGTGCCAGCAGCTTAGCCGGACAGGGGACAAGGTATGGCTACACCTTC.

Only one count was recorded for this clone. This chain connects TRBV3-1 (or the pseudogene TRBV3-2) to TRBJ2-5; the match to TRBD2 covers 7 bases. Germline-derived CDR1 and CDR2 are LGHDT and YNNKEL (reference sequence). With V trimmed by 4 bases and J by 3 bases, 2 bases remained unmatched. CDR3 size: 13 residues. The CDR3, as DNA: TGTGCCAGCAGCCGACGGGGGGAAGAGACCCAGTACTTC. It yields the protein CASSRRGEETQYF.

This clone was seen once. The chain is built from TRBV7-2 and TRBJ1-5; 10 nucleotides agree with TRBD1. CDR3 size: 14 residues. The trim removed 5 bases at V and 7 bases at J, leaving 5 bases unmatched. Per the germline V gene, CDR1 is SGHTA and CDR2 is FQGNSA. The CDR3 is CASSETGGVQPQHF. For the CDR3, the DNA is TGTGCCAGCAGCGAGACAGGGGGCGTCCAGCCCCAGCATTTT.

This clone was observed once. The chain combines TRBV10-3 with TRBJ1-2; D unclear. V dropped 5 bases and J dropped 6 bases, with 10 bases sitting between them. The CDR3 consists of 12 residues. CDR1 and CDR2 (germline): ENHRY, SYGVKD. The CDR3 is CAISKTENGYTF. CDR3 sequence (DNA): TGTGCCATCAGTAAAACGGAAAATGGCTACACCTTC.

This clone showed up just once. The V call is TRBV19, the J call TRBJ1-1, with a possible D match to TRBD1 (5 bases). CDR3 length: 16 residues. The germline V gene encodes CDR1 LNHDA and CDR2 SQIVND (reference sequence). The V end was cut by 6 bases, the J end by 1 base, with 18 bases between. The CDR3 sequence: CASSPRAGRRNTEAFF. CDR3 in DNA: TGTGCCAGTAGCCCGCGGGCAGGGAGGCGGAACACTGAAGCTTTCTTT.

The rearrangement uses TRBV23-1 and TRBJ2-7; 12 nucleotides match TRBD1. TRBV23-1 is an open reading frame, and its role is uncertain. This CDR3 has 15 amino acids. J was trimmed by 4 bases and V by 4 bases; bases with no gene match: 5. DNA for the CDR3: TGCGCCAGCAGTCGTCCGGGACAGGGGGCTTACGAGCAGTACTTC. As protein: CASSRPGQGAYEQYF.

The chain employs TRBV6-5 and TRBJ1-6; D call uncertain. CDR3 length: 13 amino acids. CDR1 is MNHEY, CDR2 SVGAGI, per germline. The V end was cut by 5 bases, the J end by 7 bases, with 9 bases between. The CDR3 DNA reads TGTGCCAGCAGTACAGATGAAAATTCACCCCTCCACTTT. Protein product: CASSTDENSPLHF.